This entry lists 16 T cell receptor beta chains sequenced from one sample in a study of cytomegalovirus exposure and HLA in healthy donors. The PCR made use of 60 Vbeta and 13 Jbeta primers. The assay was immunoSEQ multiplex PCR, and TCRdb's table has in-frame clones only and misses some. The table includes about 140,000 clones, around 81% detected once. The sequenced material came from PBMCs. All receptors come from a male donor in good health and CMV-seronegative.

The rearrangement links TRBV29-1 to TRBJ1-4; no clear D gene. V was shortened by 6 bases and J by 2 bases, with 7 bases between the two germline ends. CDR1 and CDR2 from the germline V gene are SQVTM and ANQGSEA. The CDR3 loop spans 12 amino acids. The CDR3 is CSVLPTNEKLFF. In DNA form, the CDR3 reads TGCAGCGTACTCCCGACTAATGAAAAACTGTTTTTT.

The rearrangement uses TRBV15 and TRBJ1-1; TRBD1 agrees at 8 bases. There are 14 residues in the CDR3. The J segment lost 0 bases and the V segment lost 7 bases, leaving 4 bases of the junction unmatched. Per the germline V gene, CDR1 is LNHNV and CDR2 is YYDKDF (reference sequence). CDR3 sequence reads: CATIEDRVNTEAFF. As DNA, the CDR3 is TGTGCCACCATCGAGGACAGGGTGAACACTGAAGCTTTCTTT. The complete variable domain, with remaining parts taken from reference TRBV15 and TRBJ1-1, reads DAMVIQNPRYQVTQFGKPVTLSCSQTLNHNVMYWYQQKSSQAPKLLFHYYDKDFNNEADTPDNFQSRRPNTSFCFLDIRSPGLGDTAMYLCATIEDRVNTEAFFGQGTRLTVV.

This sequence joins TRBV5-1 and TRBJ2-7, with TRBD1 matching 9 bases. The CDR3 runs to 14 residues. Germline V gene sequence: CDR1 SGHRS, CDR2 YFSETQ. Germline trimming cut 5 bases from V and 5 bases from J; bases unmatched to any gene: 8. Here the CDR3 DNA reads TGCGCCAGCAGGGGGACAGGGTTATTCCACGAGCAGTACTTC. Its translation is CASRGTGLFHEQYF.

This clone appeared a few times. The chain is built from TRBV9 and TRBJ1-2; D not certain. CDR3 length equals 16 residues. With 3 bases removed from V and 5 bases from J, the gap between germline ends came to 20 bases. Per germline, CDR1 SGDLS and CDR2 YYNGEE. This CDR3 is CASSGGRGTALYGYTF. For the CDR3, the DNA is TGTGCCAGCAGCGGTGGCCGCGGAACCGCTCTGTATGGCTACACCTTC. Looking up the rest from reference TRBV9 and TRBJ1-2 gives the full variable domain: DSGVTQTPKHLITATGQRVTLRCSPRSGDLSVYWYQQSLDQGLQFLIQYYNGEERAKGNILERFSAQQFPDLHSELNLSSLELGDSALYFCASSGGRGTALYGYTFGSGTRLTVV.

V usage is TRBV4-1 and J usage is TRBJ2-1, with 7 bases lining up with TRBD2. J gave up 1 base and V 3 bases, and 6 bases lay outside the gene matches. The CDR3 extends over 16 amino acids. CDR1 is MGHRA and CDR2 is YSYEKL in the germline V gene. CDR3 region: CASSQIPSGSYNEQFF. In DNA form, the CDR3 reads TGCGCCAGCAGCCAGATTCCTAGCGGATCCTACAATGAGCAGTTCTTC.

This chain uses TRBV10-1 with TRBJ2-5; weak D call: TRBD2 (5 bases). CDR1 is WNHNN, CDR2 SYGVQD, per germline (reference sequence). CDR3 length: 15 residues. Trimming stripped 3 bases from V and 1 base from J, with 12 bases between. The CDR3 loop is CASSEVRAVQETQYF. CDR3 bases: TGCGCCAGCAGTGAAGTGAGGGCCGTCCAAGAGACCCAGTACTTC.

The J gene is TRBJ2-7, the V gene TRBV9; 11 nucleotides agree with TRBD2. The V gene's germline CDR1 is SGDLS and CDR2 YYNGEE. V shed 3 bases and J 6 bases; nucleotides not matched to a gene: 14. The CDR3 sequence is 17 residues long. The CDR3: CASSGNIAGGLAGEQYF. CDR3 DNA: TGTGCCAGCAGCGGAAATATAGCGGGGGGGCTGGCAGGCGAGCAGTACTTC.

The V and J genes are TRBV30 and TRBJ1-1, with D perhaps TRBD1 (6 bases). Trimming left V 1 base short and J 3 bases short, with 12 bases between. The CDR3 consists of 14 residues. Germline values: CDR1 GTSNPN, CDR2 SVGIG (reference sequence). The CDR3 DNA reads TGTGCCTGGAGTGACCAGGGGTACTACACTGAAGCTTTCTTT. It encodes CAWSDQGYYTEAFF.

This rearrangement joins TRBV27 to TRBJ2-3; D possibly corresponds to TRBD2 (6 bases). This CDR3 has 15 amino acids. Trimming left V 2 bases short and J 0 bases short, with 9 bases between. The germline CDR1 and CDR2 sequences are MNHEY and SMNVEV (reference sequence). The CDR3 DNA is TGTGCCAGCAGTTTACCCGGGAGAAGCACAGATACGCAGTATTTT. Residues: CASSLPGRSTDTQYF.

The chain is built from TRBV6-5 and TRBJ1-5; D might be TRBD1 (5 bases). The CDR3 runs to 15 residues. Germline V gives CDR1 MNHEY, CDR2 SVGAGI. Trimming cost V 6 bases and J 4 bases, with 16 bases left between them. In DNA, the CDR3 is TGTGCCAGCAGAACCTTTCCGGGGGGGAATCAGCCCCAGCATTTT. Protein sequence: CASRTFPGGNQPQHF.

This rearrangement joins TRBV6-5 to TRBJ2-3; D might be TRBD2 (6 bases). Trimming took 5 bases from V and 0 from J, leaving 12 bases between them. The CDR3 is made up of 15 amino acids. Per the germline V gene, CDR1 is MNHEY and CDR2 is SVGAGI. The DNA of the CDR3 is TGTGCCAGCAGTCCAACCGGGACTAGCACAGATACGCAGTATTTT. Amino acids: CASSPTGTSTDTQYF.

The chain combines TRBV7-9 with TRBJ2-2; a weak D match, TRBD1 (5 bases). The CDR3 is made up of 14 amino acids. Germline CDR1 is SEHNR and CDR2 is FQNEAQ (reference sequence). Trimming shortened V by 5 bases and J by 6 bases, and 13 bases separated the two germline ends. CDR3 in amino acids: CASSILTGPGELFF. The CDR3 DNA reads TGTGCCAGCAGCATTTTAACAGGCCCCGGGGAGCTGTTTTTT.

The V and J genes are TRBV30 and TRBJ2-3, with no clear D. Deletions cut 1 base from V and 2 bases from J, with 13 bases between. The CDR3 consists of 15 residues. Per germline, CDR1 GTSNPN and CDR2 SVGIG (reference sequence). For the CDR3, the DNA is TGTGCCTGGAGTGAATCAGTTCCCCCCACAGATACGCAGTATTTT. This translates into CAWSESVPPTDTQYF.

J is TRBJ2-1 and V is TRBV30; TRBD1 agrees at 9 bases. CDR3 size: 15 residues. Per germline, CDR1 GTSNPN and CDR2 SVGIG (reference sequence). Trimming took 0 bases from V and 10 from J; bases not matched to a gene: 10. The CDR3 DNA reads TGTGCCTGGAGTGTAGGGACAGGGTCCGTGGTGGAGCAGTTCTTC. It is translated as CAWSVGTGSVVEQFF.

This chain links TRBV5-4 with TRBJ1-5, with TRBD1 matching over 7 bases. The junction had 3 bases not matched to a gene; V was cut back by 4 bases and J by 2 bases. The CDR3 is made up of 14 amino acids. Germline V CDR1 and CDR2: SGHNT, YYREEE (reference sequence). CDR3 protein: CASSPGTGNQPQHF. CDR3 DNA sequence: TGTGCCAGCAGCCCCGGGACAGGCAATCAGCCCCAGCATTTT.

The chain carries TRBV5-4 and TRBJ1-4; the D gene is possibly TRBD1 (6 bases). With 7 bases removed from V and 0 bases from J, the gap between germline ends came to 13 bases. The CDR3 has 15 residues. CDR1 is SGHNT and CDR2 is YYREEE in the germline V gene (reference sequence). CDR3 nucleotides: TGTGCCAGCCAGGACAGAAAGACAACTAATGAAAAACTGTTTTTT. As protein: CASQDRKTTNEKLFF.